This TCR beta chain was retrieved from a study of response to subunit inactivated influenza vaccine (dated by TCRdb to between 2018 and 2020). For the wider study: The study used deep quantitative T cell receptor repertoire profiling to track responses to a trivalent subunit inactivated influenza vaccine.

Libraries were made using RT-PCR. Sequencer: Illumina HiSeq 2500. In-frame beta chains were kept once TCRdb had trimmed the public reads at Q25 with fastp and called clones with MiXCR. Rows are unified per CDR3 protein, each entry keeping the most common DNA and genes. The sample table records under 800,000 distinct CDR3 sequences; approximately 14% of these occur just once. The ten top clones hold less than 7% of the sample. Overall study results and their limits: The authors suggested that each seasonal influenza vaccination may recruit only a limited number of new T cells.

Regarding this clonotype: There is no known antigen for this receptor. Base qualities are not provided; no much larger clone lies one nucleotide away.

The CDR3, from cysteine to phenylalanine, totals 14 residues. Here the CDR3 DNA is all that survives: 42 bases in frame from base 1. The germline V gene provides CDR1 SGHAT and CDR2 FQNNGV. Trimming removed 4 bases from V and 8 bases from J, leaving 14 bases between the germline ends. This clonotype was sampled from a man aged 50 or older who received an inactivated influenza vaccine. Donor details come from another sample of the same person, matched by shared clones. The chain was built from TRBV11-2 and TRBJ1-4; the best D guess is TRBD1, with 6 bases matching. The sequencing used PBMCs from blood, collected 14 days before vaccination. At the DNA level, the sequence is TGTGCCAGCAGCTCATCCGGACAGCGAGAAAAACTGTTTTTT. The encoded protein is CASSSSGQREKLFF.